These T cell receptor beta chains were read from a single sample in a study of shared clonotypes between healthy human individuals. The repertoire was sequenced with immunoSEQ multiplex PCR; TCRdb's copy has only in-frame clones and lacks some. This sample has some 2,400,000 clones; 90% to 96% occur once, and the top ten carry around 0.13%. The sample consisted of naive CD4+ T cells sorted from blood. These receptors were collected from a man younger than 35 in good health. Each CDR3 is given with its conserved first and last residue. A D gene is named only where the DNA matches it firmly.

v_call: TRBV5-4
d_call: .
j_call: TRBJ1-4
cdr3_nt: TGTGCCAGCAGCCTCGACCCACTAGGAAATGAAAAACTGTTTTTT
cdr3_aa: CASSLDPLGNEKLFF

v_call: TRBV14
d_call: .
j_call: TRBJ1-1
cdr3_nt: TGTGCCAGCAGCCAAGGGTACCAGCCGAACACTGAAGCTTTCTTT
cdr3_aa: CASSQGYQPNTEAFF

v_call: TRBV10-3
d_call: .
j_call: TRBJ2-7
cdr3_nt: TGTGCCATCAGTGACTGGACAGCTACTTCCTACGAGCAGTACTTC
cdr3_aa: CAISDWTATSYEQYF

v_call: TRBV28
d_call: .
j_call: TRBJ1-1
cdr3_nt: TGTGCCAGCAGGCCCCCTTCCATCCCTGAAGCTTTCTTT
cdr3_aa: CASRPPSIPEAFF

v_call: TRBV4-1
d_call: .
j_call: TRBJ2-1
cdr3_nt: TGCGCCAGCAGCCCGGGGGCCTACAATGAGCAGTTCTTC
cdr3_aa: CASSPGAYNEQFF

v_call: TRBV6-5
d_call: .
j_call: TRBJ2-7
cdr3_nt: TGTGCCAGCAGTTACTCGACAGTTTCCTACGAGCAGTACTTC
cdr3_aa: CASSYSTVSYEQYF

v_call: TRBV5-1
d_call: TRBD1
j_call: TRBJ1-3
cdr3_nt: TGCGCCAGCAGCTCGGGACAGTACCAAACTAGCTCTGGAAACACCATATATTTT
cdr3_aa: CASSSGQYQTSSGNTIYF

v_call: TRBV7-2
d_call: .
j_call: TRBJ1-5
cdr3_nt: TGTGCCAGCAGCTTAGAGGGGCAGCCCCAGCATTTT
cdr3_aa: CASSLEGQPQHF

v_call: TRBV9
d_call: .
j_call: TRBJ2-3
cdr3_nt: TGTGCCAGCAGCCCCGGGACGGCACGCACAGATACGCAGTATTTT
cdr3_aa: CASSPGTARTDTQYF

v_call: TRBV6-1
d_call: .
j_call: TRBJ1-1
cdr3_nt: TGTGCCGGTAGTCTGGGCGACACTGAAGCTTTCTTT
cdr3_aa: CAGSLGDTEAFF

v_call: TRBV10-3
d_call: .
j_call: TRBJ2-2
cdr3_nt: TGTGCCTTGCGAAAAGGGGTTACGAACACCGGGGAGCTGTTTTTT
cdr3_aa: CALRKGVTNTGELFF

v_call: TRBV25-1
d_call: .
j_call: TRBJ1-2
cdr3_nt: TGTGCCAGCAGTCCCAGATCTCTAACAGGGCTCTTCACCTTC
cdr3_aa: CASSPRSLTGLFTF

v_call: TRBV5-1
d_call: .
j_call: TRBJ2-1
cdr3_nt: TGCGCCAGCAACCTGGTGGGCCAAAGCTCCTACAATGAGCAGTTCTTC
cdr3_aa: CASNLVGQSSYNEQFF